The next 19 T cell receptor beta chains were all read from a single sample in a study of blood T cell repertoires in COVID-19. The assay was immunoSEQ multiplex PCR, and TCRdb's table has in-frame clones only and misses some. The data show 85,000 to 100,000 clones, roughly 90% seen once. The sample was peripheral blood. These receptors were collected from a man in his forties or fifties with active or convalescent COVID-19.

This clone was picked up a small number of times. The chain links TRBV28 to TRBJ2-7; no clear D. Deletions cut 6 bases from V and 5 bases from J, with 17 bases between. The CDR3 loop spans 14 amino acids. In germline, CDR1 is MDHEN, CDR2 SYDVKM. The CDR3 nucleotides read TGTGCCAGCAGCTACGAACCTTCTTCCAACGAGCAGTACTTC. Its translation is CASSYEPSSNEQYF.

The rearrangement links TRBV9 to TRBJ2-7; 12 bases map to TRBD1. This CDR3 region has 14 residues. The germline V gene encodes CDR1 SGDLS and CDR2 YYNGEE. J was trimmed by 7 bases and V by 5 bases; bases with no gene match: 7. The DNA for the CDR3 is TGTGCCAGCAGGCCGGGACAGGGGGCATCTGAGCAGTACTTC. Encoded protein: CASRPGQGASEQYF. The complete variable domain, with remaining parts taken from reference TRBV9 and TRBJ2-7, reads DSGVTQTPKHLITATGQRVTLRCSPRSGDLSVYWYQQSLDQGLQFLIQYYNGEERAKGNILERFSAQQFPDLHSELNLSSLELGDSALYFCASRPGQGASEQYFGPGTRLTVT.

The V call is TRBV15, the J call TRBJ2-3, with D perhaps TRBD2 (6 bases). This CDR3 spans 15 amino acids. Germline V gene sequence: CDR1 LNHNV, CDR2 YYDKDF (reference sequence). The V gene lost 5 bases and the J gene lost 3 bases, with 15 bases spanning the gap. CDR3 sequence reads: CATSHPGLGTDTQYF. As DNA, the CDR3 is TGTGCCACCAGCCACCCGGGACTCGGAACAGATACGCAGTATTTT.

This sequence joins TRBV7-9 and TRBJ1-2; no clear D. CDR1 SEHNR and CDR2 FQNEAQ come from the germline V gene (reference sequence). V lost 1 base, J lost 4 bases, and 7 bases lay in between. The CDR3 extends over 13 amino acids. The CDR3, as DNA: TGTGCCAGCAGCTTAGAGGAGGGCTATGGCTACACCTTC. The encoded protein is CASSLEEGYGYTF.

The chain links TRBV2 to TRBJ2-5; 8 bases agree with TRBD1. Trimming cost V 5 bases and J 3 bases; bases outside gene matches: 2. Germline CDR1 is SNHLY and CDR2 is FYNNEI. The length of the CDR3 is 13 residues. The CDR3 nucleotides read TGTGCCAGCAGTACAGGGGGAAAAGAGACCCAGTACTTC. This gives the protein CASSTGGKETQYF.

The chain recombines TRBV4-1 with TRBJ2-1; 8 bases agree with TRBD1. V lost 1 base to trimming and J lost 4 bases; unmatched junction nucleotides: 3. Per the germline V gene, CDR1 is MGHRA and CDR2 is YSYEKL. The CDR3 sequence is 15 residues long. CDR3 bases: TGCGCCAGCAGCCAAGTAGGACAGGGATACAATGAGCAGTTCTTC. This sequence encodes CASSQVGQGYNEQFF.

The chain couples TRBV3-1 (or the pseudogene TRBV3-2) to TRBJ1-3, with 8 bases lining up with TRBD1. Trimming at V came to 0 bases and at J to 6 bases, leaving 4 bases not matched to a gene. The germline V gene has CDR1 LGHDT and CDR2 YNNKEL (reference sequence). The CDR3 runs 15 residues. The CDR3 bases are TGTGCCAGCAGCCAAGACACGACAGGGGAAAACACCATATATTTT. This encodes CASSQDTTGENTIYF.

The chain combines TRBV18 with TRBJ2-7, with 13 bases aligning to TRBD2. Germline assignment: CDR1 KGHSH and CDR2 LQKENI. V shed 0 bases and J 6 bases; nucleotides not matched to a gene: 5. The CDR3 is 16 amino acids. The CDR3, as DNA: TGTGCCAGCTCACCACCGGAAGGACTAGCGGGAGCCGAGCAGTACTTC. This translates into CASSPPEGLAGAEQYF.

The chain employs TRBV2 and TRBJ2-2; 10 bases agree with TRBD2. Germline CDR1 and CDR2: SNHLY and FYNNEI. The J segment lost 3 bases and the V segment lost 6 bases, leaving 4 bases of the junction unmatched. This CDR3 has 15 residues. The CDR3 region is CASSGTSAYTGELFF. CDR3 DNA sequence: TGTGCCAGCAGCGGGACTAGCGCTTACACCGGGGAGCTGTTTTTT.

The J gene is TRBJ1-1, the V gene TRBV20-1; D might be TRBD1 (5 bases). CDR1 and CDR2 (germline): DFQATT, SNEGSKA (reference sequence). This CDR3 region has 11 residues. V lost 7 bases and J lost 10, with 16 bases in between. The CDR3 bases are TGCAGTGTGGGGGGGTTGCTCGGAGCTTTCTTT. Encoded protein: CSVGGLLGAFF.

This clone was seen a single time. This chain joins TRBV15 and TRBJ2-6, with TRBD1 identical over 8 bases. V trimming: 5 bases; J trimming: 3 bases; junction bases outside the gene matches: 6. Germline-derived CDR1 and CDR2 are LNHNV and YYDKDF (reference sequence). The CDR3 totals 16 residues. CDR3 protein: CATSQTTGDGANVLTF. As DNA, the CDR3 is TGTGCCACCAGCCAAACGACAGGGGATGGGGCCAACGTCCTGACTTTC.

The CDR3 loop reads CASSQEPGQGDQPQHF. The DNA of the CDR3 is TGCGCCAGCAGTCAAGAACCGGGACAGGGTGACCAGCCCCAGCATTTT. The chain combines TRBV23-1 with TRBJ1-5; 9 nucleotides align to TRBD1. TRBV23-1 is known as an ORF, though its function is uncertain. Germline trimming cut 2 bases from V and 7 bases from J; bases unmatched to any gene: 9. The CDR3 is 16 amino acids.

The CDR3 bases are TGTGCCACCAGCAGAGAAATTGGGGGGGTCTATGGCTACACCTTC. It specifies CATSREIGGVYGYTF. The rearrangement uses TRBV15 and TRBJ1-2, with TRBD1 as a possible D gene (5 bases). Germline loops: CDR1 LNHNV, CDR2 YYDKDF (reference sequence). The germline V and J ends were trimmed by 0 bases and 4 bases, with 12 bases remaining between them. CDR3 length equals 15 residues.

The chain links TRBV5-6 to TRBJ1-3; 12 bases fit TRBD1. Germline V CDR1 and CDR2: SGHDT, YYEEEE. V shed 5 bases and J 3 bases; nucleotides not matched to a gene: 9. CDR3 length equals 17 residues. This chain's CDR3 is CASSLPGQGALGNTIYF. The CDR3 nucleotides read TGTGCCAGCAGTTTACCGGGACAGGGGGCGCTTGGAAACACCATATATTTT.

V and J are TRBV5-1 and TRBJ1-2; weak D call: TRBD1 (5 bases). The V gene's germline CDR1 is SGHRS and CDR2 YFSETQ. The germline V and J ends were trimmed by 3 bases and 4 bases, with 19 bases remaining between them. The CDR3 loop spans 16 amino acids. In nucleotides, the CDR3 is TGCGCCAGCAGCTCGGACCCCTACGGGACTGCCTATGGCTACACCTTC. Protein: CASSSDPYGTAYGYTF.

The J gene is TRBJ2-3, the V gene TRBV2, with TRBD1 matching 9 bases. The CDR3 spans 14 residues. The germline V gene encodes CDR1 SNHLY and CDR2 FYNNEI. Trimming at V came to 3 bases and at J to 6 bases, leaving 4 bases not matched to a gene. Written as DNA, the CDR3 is TGTGCCAGCAGTGAGGACAGGGGCAGGGATACGCAGTATTTT. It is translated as CASSEDRGRDTQYF.

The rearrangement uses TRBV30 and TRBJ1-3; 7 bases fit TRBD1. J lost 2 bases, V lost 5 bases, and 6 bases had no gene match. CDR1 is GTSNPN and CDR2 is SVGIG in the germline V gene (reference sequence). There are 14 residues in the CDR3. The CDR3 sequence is CAWGPGGTGNTIYF. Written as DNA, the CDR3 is TGTGCCTGGGGCCCAGGGGGTACTGGAAACACCATATATTTT.

DNA for the CDR3: TGTGCCAGCAGTGATCCACTCAATGAAAAACTGTTTTTT. Amino acids: CASSDPLNEKLFF. This chain links TRBV25-1 with TRBJ1-4; the D is unclear. This CDR3 spans 13 amino acids. Germline CDR1 is MGHDK and CDR2 is SYGVNS. V was clipped by 3 bases and J by 5 bases, with 7 bases between them.

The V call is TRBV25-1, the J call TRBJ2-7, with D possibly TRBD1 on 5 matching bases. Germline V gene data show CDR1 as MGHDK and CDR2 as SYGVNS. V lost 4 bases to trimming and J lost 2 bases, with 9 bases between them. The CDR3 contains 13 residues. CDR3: CASSGTFPYEQYF. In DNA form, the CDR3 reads TGTGCCAGCAGTGGGACATTTCCCTACGAGCAGTACTTC.